These T cell receptor beta chains were read from a single sample in a study of cytotoxic CD8 clonotypes in ibrutinib-treated CLL. The repertoire was sequenced with immunoSEQ multiplex PCR; TCRdb's copy has only in-frame clones and lacks some. The table records about 130,000 clones, about 80% of them present only once. The sample in question was PBMCs, obtained after 12 months of ibrutinib treatment. The receptors were gathered from a human donor with chronic lymphocytic leukemia. CDR3s include the opening cysteine and the closing phenylalanine or tryptophan. A D gene is named only where the DNA matches it firmly. The listing skips clone size in some rows; elsewhere it reads once, few, many or a size class.

v_call	j_call	clone_size	d_call	cdr3_aa	cdr3_nt
TRBV5-1	TRBJ1-2	NA	NA	CASSLAGYGYGYTF	TGCGCCAGCAGCTTGGCGGGGTACGGCTATGGCTACACCTTC
TRBV6-4	TRBJ2-2	NA	TRBD1	CASSAQTGGRNTGELFF	TGTGCCAGCAGTGCACAGACAGGGGGCAGGAACACCGGGGAGCTGTTTTTT
TRBV30	TRBJ2-5	NA	NA	CAWSVPIGQQETQYF	TGTGCCTGGAGTGTCCCCATCGGGCAGCAAGAGACCCAGTACTTC
TRBV10-1	TRBJ1-1	NA	NA	CASSESGGTEAFF	TGCGCCAGCAGTGAGTCAGGGGGCACTGAAGCTTTCTTT
TRBV7-2	TRBJ2-1	NA	TRBD2	CASSLGTSSNNEQFF	TGTGCCAGCAGCTTAGGGACTAGCAGTAACAATGAGCAGTTCTTC
TRBV5-4	TRBJ2-7	NA	TRBD2	CASSRGGEGHYEQYF	TGTGCCAGCAGCCGGGGAGGGGAGGGCCACTACGAGCAGTACTTC
TRBV7-8	TRBJ1-1	NA	NA	CASSLGPLNTEAFF	TGTGCCAGCAGCTTGGGTCCCTTGAACACTGAAGCTTTCTTT
TRBV19	TRBJ2-3	NA	TRBD1	CASSIFGQGTDTQYF	TGTGCCAGTAGTATCTTCGGACAGGGGACAGATACGCAGTATTTT
TRBV27	TRBJ1-1	NA	NA	CASSSGPYTEAFF	TGTGCCAGCAGTTCGGGGCCTTACACTGAAGCTTTCTTT
TRBV7-9	TRBJ2-7	few	NA	CASSPTLLGGQYF	TGTGCCAGCAGCCCTACACTACTGGGAGGGCAGTACTTC
TRBV6-5	TRBJ1-1	few	NA	CASSPWGVMNTEAFF	TGTGCCAGCAGCCCGTGGGGAGTTATGAACACTGAAGCTTTCTTT
TRBV11-2	TRBJ2-7	few	TRBD2	CASSSSSGRHHEQYF	TGTGCCAGCAGCTCCTCTAGCGGGAGGCATCATGAGCAGTACTTC
TRBV7-2	TRBJ1-2	NA	NA	CASSRDAGVGGYTF	TGTGCCAGCAGCCGGGACGCAGGGGTAGGCGGCTACACCTTC
TRBV7-2	TRBJ2-6	NA	NA	CASSRRSAGANVLTF	TGTGCCAGCAGCCGCCGGTCGGCTGGGGCCAACGTCCTGACTTTC
TRBV19	TRBJ1-5	few	NA	CASKVEHQPQHF	TGTGCCAGTAAGGTAGAACATCAGCCCCAGCATTTT
TRBV6-5	TRBJ2-7	NA	NA	CASSQTTRSSYEQYF	TGTGCCAGCAGCCAGACAACCCGAAGCTCCTACGAGCAGTACTTC
TRBV18	TRBJ2-5	NA	TRBD2	CASSYKGILAGQETQYF	TGTGCCAGCTCATACAAGGGTATTCTAGCGGGCCAAGAGACCCAGTACTTC
TRBV7-8	TRBJ2-1	NA	NA	CASRSGSNEQFF	TGTGCCAGCAGATCCGGTTCCAATGAGCAGTTCTTC
TRBV28	TRBJ2-7	few	NA	CASRLTRWQYF	TGTGCCAGCAGACTTACGAGGTGGCAGTACTTC
TRBV5-1	TRBJ2-7	NA	NA	CASSLGDKQYF	TGCGCCAGCAGCTTGGGAGACAAGCAGTACTTC
TRBV5-4	TRBJ2-2	NA	TRBD2	CASSLGGLATGELFF	TGTGCCAGCAGCTTGGGGGGACTAGCGACCGGGGAGCTGTTTTTT
TRBV18	TRBJ1-2	NA	TRBD1	CASSPNPGTETPSNYGYTF	TGTGCCAGCTCACCCAATCCCGGGACAGAGACTCCCTCTAACTATGGCTACACCTTC
TRBV9	TRBJ1-2	NA	NA	CASSVDPAALPEF	TGTGCCAGCAGCGTAGATCCCGCCGCCCTGCCAGAGTTC
TRBV7-9	TRBJ2-5	NA	NA	CASSLQGKQETQYF	TGTGCCAGCAGCTTACAGGGGAAGCAAGAGACCCAGTACTTC
TRBV4-1	TRBJ2-5	few	TRBD1	CASSQVGQGRETQYF	TGCGCCAGCAGCCAGGTGGGACAGGGTAGAGAGACCCAGTACTTC
TRBV15	TRBJ2-7	NA	NA	CATSREAVTPTQQYF	TGTGCCACCAGCAGAGAGGCTGTTACTCCTACACAGCAGTACTTC
TRBV6-1	TRBJ2-2	few	NA	CASSESRNTGELFF	TGTGCCAGCAGTGAGAGTCGGAACACCGGGGAGCTGTTTTTT
TRBV19	TRBJ2-7	NA	TRBD2	CASGPAGGSYEQYF	TGTGCCAGCGGCCCCGCGGGAGGGTCCTACGAGCAGTACTTC
TRBV28	TRBJ2-1	few	NA	CASSFLGEQFF	TGTGCCAGCAGTTTTTTAGGTGAGCAGTTCTTC
TRBV5-4	TRBJ1-2	NA	NA	CASSWRQGANYGYTF	TGTGCCAGCAGCTGGCGGCAGGGCGCTAACTATGGCTACACCTTC
TRBV27	TRBJ2-7	NA	NA	CASSRSRTISYEQYF	TGTGCCAGCTCCCGTTCCCGGACGATATCCTACGAGCAGTACTTC
TRBV6-5	TRBJ2-5	NA	TRBD1	CASSHDRGITETQYF	TGTGCCAGCAGTCACGACAGGGGAATTACGGAGACCCAGTACTTC
TRBV27	TRBJ2-7	NA	TRBD1	CASSLKGAYYEQYF	TGTGCCAGCAGTTTAAAGGGGGCTTACTACGAGCAGTACTTC
TRBV9	TRBJ2-3	NA	NA	CASSARTNQATDTQYF	TGTGCCAGCAGCGCTAGGACGAACCAAGCCACAGATACGCAGTATTTT
TRBV29-1	TRBJ1-2	few	NA	CSVEDWGNYGYTF	TGCAGCGTTGAAGACTGGGGGAACTATGGCTACACCTTC
TRBV28	TRBJ2-7	NA	TRBD2	CASSLTGRAYEQYF	TGTGCCAGCAGTTTAACCGGGAGGGCTTACGAGCAGTACTTC
TRBV6-5	TRBJ1-2	NA	NA	CASSYIGRNANYGYTF	TGTGCCAGCAGTTACATTGGGAGAAACGCTAACTATGGCTACACCTTC
TRBV27	TRBJ1-4	NA	NA	CASSHLGLIGGEKLFF	TGTGCCAGCAGTCACCTAGGACTGATTGGGGGCGAAAAACTGTTTTTT
TRBV7-9	TRBJ2-2	once	TRBD1	CASSLFRTGDRTGELFF	TGTGCCAGCAGCTTGTTCAGGACAGGCGACCGGACCGGGGAGCTGTTTTTT
TRBV19	TRBJ2-7	NA	NA	CACPYRVRLAASYEQYF	TGTGCCTGCCCTTACAGGGTCAGACTAGCAGCCAGTTACGAGCAGTACTTC
TRBV5-8	TRBJ2-7	NA	NA	CASSLWSSTYEQYF	TGTGCCAGCAGCTTGTGGTCGTCCACCTACGAGCAGTACTTC
TRBV11-2	TRBJ2-7	NA	TRBD2	CASRIAGGPYEQYF	TGTGCCAGCAGAATAGCGGGAGGCCCCTACGAGCAGTACTTC
TRBV28	TRBJ2-7	NA	NA	CASSSLHYEQYF	TGTGCCAGCAGTTCCCTCCACTACGAGCAGTACTTC
TRBV19	TRBJ1-2	NA	NA	CASSEVRAYGYTF	TGTGCCAGTAGTGAGGTTAGAGCATACGGCTACACCTTC
TRBV29-1	TRBJ2-5	NA	NA	CSVVRDLQETQYF	TGCAGCGTTGTGAGGGATCTCCAAGAGACCCAGTACTTC
TRBV28	TRBJ1-5	NA	TRBD1	CASIPLDRDNQPQHF	TGTGCCAGCATCCCATTGGACAGGGATAATCAGCCCCAGCATTTT
TRBV30	TRBJ2-7	NA	TRBD1	CAWTPSDRGPYEQYF	TGTGCCTGGACCCCCTCCGACAGGGGTCCCTACGAGCAGTACTTC
TRBV14	TRBJ1-2	NA	TRBD1	CASSQLGEGQGKANYGYTF	TGTGCCAGCAGCCAACTTGGAGAAGGACAGGGAAAAGCTAACTATGGCTACACCTTC
TRBV4-2	TRBJ1-2	few	TRBD1	CASSQDLPGGAGYTF	TGTGCCAGCAGCCAAGACCTTCCAGGGGGCGCAGGCTACACCTTC
TRBV11-3	TRBJ2-1	NA	TRBD1	CASSPNRGTSYNEQFF	TGTGCCAGCAGCCCTAACAGGGGGACATCCTACAATGAGCAGTTCTTC
TRBV5-1	TRBJ1-3	NA	NA	CASSLAPHSGNTIYF	TGCGCCAGCAGCTTAGCACCTCACTCTGGAAACACCATATATTTT
TRBV7-2	TRBJ2-7	NA	TRBD2	CASSSPSGLYYEQYF	TGTGCCAGCAGCTCCCCTAGCGGACTATACTACGAGCAGTACTTC
TRBV19	TRBJ1-5	NA	TRBD1	CASTPPLGQGPNQPQHF	TGTGCCAGCACCCCTCCGTTGGGACAGGGACCCAATCAGCCCCAGCATTTT
TRBV14	TRBJ2-5	few	NA	CASSQEVGPAKTQYF	TGTGCCAGCAGCCAAGAGGTGGGGCCAGCCAAGACCCAGTACTTC
TRBV19	TRBJ2-5	NA	NA	CASSIRIRPSIQETQYF	TGTGCCAGTAGTATAAGAATACGCCCGTCAATCCAAGAGACCCAGTACTTC
TRBV7-2	TRBJ1-1	NA	TRBD1	CASSNEGGQKAFF	TGTGCCAGCAGCAATGAAGGGGGCCAGAAAGCTTTCTTT
TRBV19	TRBJ1-5	NA	NA	CASSKMGVGQPQHF	TGTGCCAGTAGTAAAATGGGGGTGGGTCAGCCCCAGCATTTT